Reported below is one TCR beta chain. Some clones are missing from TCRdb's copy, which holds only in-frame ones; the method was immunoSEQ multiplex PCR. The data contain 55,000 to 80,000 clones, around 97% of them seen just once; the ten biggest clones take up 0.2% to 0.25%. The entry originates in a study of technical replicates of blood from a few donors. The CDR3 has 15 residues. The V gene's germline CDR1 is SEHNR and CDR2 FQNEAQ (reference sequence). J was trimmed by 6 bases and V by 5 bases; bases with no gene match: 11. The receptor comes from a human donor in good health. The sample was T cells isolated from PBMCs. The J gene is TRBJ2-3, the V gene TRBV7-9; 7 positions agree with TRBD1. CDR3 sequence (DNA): TGTGCCAGCAGCCCCCCGGGACAGTACACGGATACGCAGTATTTT. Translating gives CASSPPGQYTDTQYF.